The 23 T cell receptor beta chains below come from one sample, sequenced in a study of T cell repertoires in cytomegalovirus infection. Their antigens are not known. TCRdb re-analysed the reads in MiXCR, keeping a single row per CDR3 protein. The sample holds 95,000 to 150,000 distinct CDR3 sequences; 32% are singletons and the top ten take approximately 59%. This specimen consisted of CD8+ T cells from cultured PBMCs, obtained from culture after CMV antigen stimulation. The origin of the receptors is a human donor in good health (CMV status not recorded). Some clones in this sample may be carry-over from other donors' samples.

In this sample, this clonotype turned up a few times. The chain joins TRBV7-9 to TRBJ2-1; D may be TRBD1 (5 bases). CDR3 size: 12 residues. CDR1 is SEHNR and CDR2 is FQNEAQ in the germline V gene (reference sequence). V lost 7 bases and J 5 bases, leaving 9 bases between the germline ends. This CDR3 reads CASTLGDNEQFF. The CDR3 DNA is TGTGCCAGCACCCTAGGGGACAATGAGCAGTTCTTC.

In this sample, this clonotype turned up a few times. The V and J genes are TRBV7-2 and TRBJ2-2; 10 bases align to TRBD1. With V trimmed by 5 bases and J by 6 bases, 9 bases remained unmatched. Germline values: CDR1 SGHTA, CDR2 FQGNSA. The CDR3 is 16 amino acids. CDR3 DNA sequence: TGTGCCAGCAGCAGACCGGGGACAGGGGACGCCGGGGAGCTGTTTTTT. This codes for CASSRPGTGDAGELFF.

The V and J genes are TRBV4-1 and TRBJ1-5; 7 bases map to TRBD1. V trimming: 3 bases; J trimming: 4 bases; junction bases outside the gene matches: 6. Germline V gives CDR1 MGHRA, CDR2 YSYEKL. This CDR3 contains 15 residues. The CDR3 bases are TGCGCCAGCAGCCACCGGACAGGAGAAAATCAGCCCCAGCATTTT. It yields the protein CASSHRTGENQPQHF.

V gene TRBV12-3 or TRBV12-4 combines with J gene TRBJ1-1, with TRBD1 identical over 7 bases. This CDR3 comprises 15 residues. V lost 6 bases and J lost 3; bases outside the gene matches: 10. The CDR3 DNA sequence: TGTGCCAGCAGACTAAGGGGGCGGGGGCACACTGAAGCTTTCTTT. It encodes CASRLRGRGHTEAFF.

This clonotype was observed a few times. The chain is built from TRBV12-3 or TRBV12-4 and TRBJ1-5, with 9 bases that match TRBD1. There are 17 residues in the CDR3. With 6 bases clipped from V and 4 bases from J, the junction kept 13 bases outside the gene matches. CDR3 sequence: CASSVFPGQGRNQPQHF. CDR3 nucleotides: TGTGCCAGCAGCGTATTCCCCGGACAGGGGAGGAATCAGCCCCAGCATTTT.

This clonotype was seen at least ten times. The rearrangement links TRBV29-1 to TRBJ2-3, with 11 positions matching TRBD1. This CDR3 has 14 amino acids. CDR1 SQVTM and CDR2 ANQGSEA come from the germline V gene. The V and J ends lost 6 bases and 5 bases, in that order; junction bases with no gene match: 7. The CDR3 sequence is CSVGRDRGGDTQYF. CDR3 coding DNA: TGCAGCGTGGGCCGGGACAGGGGGGGAGATACGCAGTATTTT.

The chain joins TRBV12-3 or TRBV12-4 to TRBJ2-1, with TRBD2 matching 13 bases. The CDR3 covers 17 residues. Trimming at V came to 6 bases and at J to 2 bases, leaving 7 bases not matched to a gene. The CDR3 sequence is CASSGLAGDNTYNEQFF. The CDR3 DNA follows: TGTGCCAGCAGCGGACTAGCGGGGGACAACACCTACAATGAGCAGTTCTTC.

This chain joins TRBV7-2 and TRBJ2-7, with TRBD2 matching over 11 bases. The CDR3 runs to 17 residues. V was pared by 5 bases and J by 0 bases, with 9 bases of the junction left unmatched. Looked up from germline, CDR1 is SGHTA and CDR2 is FQGNSA. CDR3 loop: CASSPRPGLADSYEQYF. The CDR3 nucleotides are TGTGCCAGCAGCCCCCGTCCGGGACTAGCGGACTCCTACGAGCAGTACTTC.

To note about this clonotype: This clone may be a read error of a much larger clone one base away. J is TRBJ1-2 and V is TRBV5-4, with no clear D. CDR3 size: 14 residues. CDR1 is SGHNT, CDR2 YYREEE, per germline (reference sequence). The CDR3 nucleotides read TGTGCCAGCAGCTTCTTCACGGATACCTATGGCTACATCTTC. It specifies CASSFFTDTYGYIF. The entire variable domain, with the rest obtained from reference TRBV5-4 and TRBJ1-2, is as follows: ETGVTQSPTHLIKTRGQQVTLRCSSQSGHNTVSWYQQALGQGPQFIFQYYREEENGRGNFPPRFSGLQFPNYSSELNVNALELDDSALYLCASSFFTDTYGYIFGSGTRLTVV.

The CDR3 DNA follows: TGTGCCAGCAGTTTAGGGACAGGGTTCACTGAAGCTTTCTTT. This sequence encodes CASSLGTGFTEAFF. The chain recombines TRBV27 with TRBJ1-1; TRBD1 aligns across 9 bases. Trimming cost V 2 bases and J 4 bases; bases outside gene matches: 2. The CDR3 has 14 residues. Germline-derived CDR1 and CDR2 are MNHEY and SMNVEV (reference sequence).

This clonotype has just a few counts. The chain couples TRBV10-3 to TRBJ1-2, with 10 bases identical to TRBD1. The J segment lost 4 bases and the V segment lost 8 bases, leaving 7 bases of the junction unmatched. Germline V gives CDR1 ENHRY, CDR2 SYGVKD. This CDR3 contains 14 residues. In nucleotides, the CDR3 is TGTGCCATCTTTCGGGACAGGGGTGTCTATGGCTACACCTTC. Protein product: CAIFRDRGVYGYTF.

The V gene is TRBV27, the J gene TRBJ1-1; D ambiguous. The CDR3 contains 14 residues. The V gene's germline CDR1 is MNHEY and CDR2 SMNVEV (reference sequence). V lost 5 bases and J lost 2, with 12 bases in between. The CDR3 sequence: CASSPQSKNTEAFF. The CDR3 DNA reads as TGTGCCAGCAGTCCCCAGTCGAAAAACACTGAAGCTTTCTTT.

This clonotype was detected only a few times. The V call is TRBV19, the J call TRBJ2-2; no definite D call. This CDR3 has 14 amino acids. The germline V and J ends were trimmed by 5 bases and 0 bases, with 7 bases remaining between them. Germline V gene sequence: CDR1 LNHDA, CDR2 SQIVND (reference sequence). This CDR3 is CASSYYTNTGELFF. The CDR3, as DNA: TGTGCCAGTAGTTACTACACGAACACCGGGGAGCTGTTTTTT.

This rearrangement joins TRBV6-1 to TRBJ2-7, with unresolved D. The germline V and J ends were trimmed by 3 bases and 2 bases, with 11 bases remaining between them. This CDR3 is built from 14 residues. From germline, CDR1 is MNHNS and CDR2 SASEGT. The CDR3 region has the DNA TGTGCCAGCAGTGATCGCGAAACGGCCTACGAGCAGTACTTC. The encoded protein is CASSDRETAYEQYF.

This clonotype was recorded at least ten times. The rearrangement links TRBV7-2 to TRBJ2-1; 13 bases map to TRBD2. The CDR3 has 16 residues. V trimming: 4 bases; J trimming: 6 bases; junction bases outside the gene matches: 6. Germline assignment: CDR1 SGHTA and CDR2 FQGNSA. As DNA, the CDR3 is TGTGCCAGCAGCTCACTACTAGCGGGGGGGCCCAATGAGCAGTTCTTC. This codes for CASSSLLAGGPNEQFF. Full variable domain (outside the CDR3, taken from reference TRBV7-2 and TRBJ2-1): GAGVSQSPSNKVTEKGKDVELRCDPISGHTALYWYRQSLGQGLEFLIYFQGNSAPDKSGLPSDRFSAERTGGSVSTLTIQRTQQEDSAVYLCASSSLLAGGPNEQFFGPGTRLTVL.

The sample holds many counts of this clonotype. V and J are TRBV7-2 and TRBJ2-7; D might be TRBD1 or TRBD2, each matching 5 bases. This CDR3 has 13 amino acids. Germline V CDR1 and CDR2: SGHTA, FQGNSA. V lost 4 bases and J lost 3, with 10 bases in between. As DNA, the CDR3 is TGTGCCAGCAGCTGGGACGGAAACTACGAGCAGTACTTC. Translated: CASSWDGNYEQYF.

This clonotype was observed once. The V gene is TRBV4-1, the J gene TRBJ1-1, with D perhaps matching TRBD1 (5 bases). Germline loops: CDR1 MGHRA, CDR2 YSYEKL. The CDR3 runs 15 residues. Trimming shortened V by 5 bases and J by 1 base, and 14 bases separated the two germline ends. The CDR3 DNA follows: TGCGCCAGCAGCAACCGGGACGGGTGGAACACTGAAGCTTTCTTT. Translating it yields CASSNRDGWNTEAFF.

The chain carries TRBV19 and TRBJ1-5; no clear D. From germline, CDR1 is LNHDA and CDR2 SQIVND (reference sequence). This CDR3 comprises 11 residues. With 1 base removed from V and 15 bases from J, the gap between germline ends came to 10 bases. CDR3 nucleotide sequence: TGTGCCAGTAGTATAGCTGGATTCCGGCATTTT. Translation gives CASSIAGFRHF.

The J gene is TRBJ1-5, the V gene TRBV10-3; 9 positions agree with TRBD1. The CDR3 sequence is 16 residues long. Germline V gives CDR1 ENHRY, CDR2 SYGVKD. V was pared by 0 bases and J by 4 bases, with 4 bases of the junction left unmatched. The CDR3 DNA follows: TGTGCCATCAGTGAGTCGGGGGGACAGGGTAATCAGCCCCAGCATTTT. It codes for CAISESGGQGNQPQHF.

The rearrangement links TRBV6-6 to TRBJ1-1; D ambiguous. Germline V CDR1 and CDR2: MNHNY, SVGAGI (reference sequence). The CDR3 totals 11 residues. V lost 7 bases, J lost 4 bases, and 7 bases lay in between. The CDR3 loop is CASIDGTEAFF. CDR3 coding DNA: TGTGCCAGCATAGACGGCACTGAAGCTTTCTTT.

J is TRBJ2-5 and V is TRBV12-3 or TRBV12-4; D remains ambiguous. This CDR3 spans 13 amino acids. The germline V and J ends were trimmed by 2 bases and 2 bases, with 6 bases remaining between them. The DNA of the CDR3 is TGTGCCAGCAGTTTAAGACTTCAAGAGACCCAGTACTTC. This encodes CASSLRLQETQYF.

This clonotype was observed a handful of times. The chain couples TRBV19 to TRBJ2-7; D not resolved. V lost 3 bases to trimming and J lost 5 bases, with 14 bases between them. Germline loops: CDR1 LNHDA, CDR2 SQIVND (reference sequence). There are 14 residues in the CDR3. CDR3 sequence: CASSMEGIYNEQYF. The CDR3 DNA is TGTGCCAGTAGTATGGAAGGGATTTACAACGAGCAGTACTTC.

In its sample, this clonotype was seen a few times. The V gene is TRBV7-9, the J gene TRBJ1-2, with D unclear. The CDR3 length is 12 residues. The germline gives CDR1 SEHNR, CDR2 FQNEAQ (reference sequence). V shed 5 bases and J shed 2 bases, with 6 bases lying between them. CDR3 amino acids: CASSVWNYGYTF. The CDR3, as DNA: TGTGCCAGCAGCGTGTGGAACTATGGCTACACCTTC.